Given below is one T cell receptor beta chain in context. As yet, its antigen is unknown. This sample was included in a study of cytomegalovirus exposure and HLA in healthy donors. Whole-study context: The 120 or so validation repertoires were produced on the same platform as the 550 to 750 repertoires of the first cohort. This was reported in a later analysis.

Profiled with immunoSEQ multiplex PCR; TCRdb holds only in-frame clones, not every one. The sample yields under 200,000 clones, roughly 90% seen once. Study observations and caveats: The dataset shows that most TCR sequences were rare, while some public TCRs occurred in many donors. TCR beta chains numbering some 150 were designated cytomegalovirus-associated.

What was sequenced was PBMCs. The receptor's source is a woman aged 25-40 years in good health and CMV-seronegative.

The CDR3 sequence: CASSRPYTEAFF. The CDR3, as DNA: TGTGCCAGCAGCCGGCCTTACACTGAAGCTTTCTTT. The chain has TRBV7-6 and TRBJ1-1, with D unclear. The V and J ends lost 5 bases and 3 bases respectively, with 7 bases between them. Germline values: CDR1 SGHVS, CDR2 FNYEAQ. The CDR3 length is 12 residues.